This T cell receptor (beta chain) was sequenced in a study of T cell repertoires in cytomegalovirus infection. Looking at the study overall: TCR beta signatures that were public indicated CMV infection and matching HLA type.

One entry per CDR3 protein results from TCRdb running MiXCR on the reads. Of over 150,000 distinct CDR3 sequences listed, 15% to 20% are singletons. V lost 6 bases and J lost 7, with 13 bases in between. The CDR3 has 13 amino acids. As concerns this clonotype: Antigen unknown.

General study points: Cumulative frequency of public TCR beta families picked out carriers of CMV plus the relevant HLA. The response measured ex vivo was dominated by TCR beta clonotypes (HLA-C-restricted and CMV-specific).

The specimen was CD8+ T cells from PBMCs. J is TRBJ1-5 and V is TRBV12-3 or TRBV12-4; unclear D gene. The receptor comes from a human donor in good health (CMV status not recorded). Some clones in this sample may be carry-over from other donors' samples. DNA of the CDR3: TGTGCCAGCAGGCACTCAGGTGCCCAGCCCCAGCATTTT. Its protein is CASRHSGAQPQHF.